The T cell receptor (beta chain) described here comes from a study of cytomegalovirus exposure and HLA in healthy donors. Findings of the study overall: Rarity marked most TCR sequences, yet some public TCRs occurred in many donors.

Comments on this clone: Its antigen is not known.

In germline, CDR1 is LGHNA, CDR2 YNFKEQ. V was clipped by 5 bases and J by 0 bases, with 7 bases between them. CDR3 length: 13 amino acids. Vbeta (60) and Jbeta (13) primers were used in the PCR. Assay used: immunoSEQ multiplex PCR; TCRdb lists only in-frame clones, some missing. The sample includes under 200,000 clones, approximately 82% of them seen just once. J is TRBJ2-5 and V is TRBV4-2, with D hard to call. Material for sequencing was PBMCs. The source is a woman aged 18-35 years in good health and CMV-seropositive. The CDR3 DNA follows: TGTGCCAGCAGCTTGGCGGACCAAGAGACCCAGTACTTC. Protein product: CASSLADQETQYF.